These 20 T cell receptor beta chains share one sample of origin, sequenced in a study of CD8+ T cells in alopecia areata. RNA extraction and reverse transcription yielded cDNA as sequencing template. Method: immunoSEQ multiplex PCR; TCRdb's copy keeps in-frame clones and lacks some. The table includes about 180,000 clones, almost 65% detected once. Sequenced material: CD4+ T cells sorted from blood, taken at week 0. Receptors were obtained from a human donor with alopecia areata.

The chain uses TRBV6-1 and TRBJ1-5, with D perhaps matching TRBD1 (5 bases). V was shortened by 7 bases and J by 6 bases, with 19 bases between the two germline ends. Germline-derived CDR1 and CDR2 are MNHNS and SASEGT. The CDR3 is 15 amino acids. CDR3 DNA sequence: TGTGCCAGCATGGAAGGGGCGCGTTCAATTCAGCCCCAGCATTTT. Its translation is CASMEGARSIQPQHF.

This clone showed up just a few times. The rearrangement uses TRBV2 and TRBJ2-6, with D maybe TRBD1 (5 bases). V lost 5 bases to trimming and J lost 0 bases, with 11 bases between them. In germline, CDR1 is SNHLY, CDR2 FYNNEI. This CDR3 contains 16 residues. The CDR3, as DNA: TGTGCCAGCAGTTTAGGGGCGAACTCTGGGGCCAACGTCCTGACTTTC. It specifies CASSLGANSGANVLTF.

This clone showed up just a few times. The V and J genes are TRBV9 and TRBJ2-3; D not certain. There are 15 residues in the CDR3. The V end lost 2 bases, the J end lost 1 base, and 11 bases lay between the germline ends. Germline V gives CDR1 SGDLS, CDR2 YYNGEE. The CDR3 here is CASSVLTSRTDTQYF. Written as DNA, the CDR3 is TGTGCCAGCAGCGTCCTGACCTCCCGCACAGATACGCAGTATTTT. Variable domain in full (rest from reference TRBV9 and TRBJ2-3): DSGVTQTPKHLITATGQRVTLRCSPRSGDLSVYWYQQSLDQGLQFLIQYYNGEERAKGNILERFSAQQFPDLHSELNLSSLELGDSALYFCASSVLTSRTDTQYFGPGTRLTVL.

The rearrangement uses TRBV29-1 and TRBJ2-7; 7 nucleotides agree with TRBD1. CDR3 length equals 13 residues. J gave up 2 bases and V 3 bases, and 4 bases lay outside the gene matches. Germline CDR1 is SQVTM and CDR2 is ANQGSEA. Here the CDR3 reads CSVDGDSPYEQYF. The CDR3 nucleotides read TGCAGCGTTGATGGGGACAGTCCCTACGAGCAGTACTTC.

The CDR3 reads CSVIEGFVGELFF. The CDR3 nucleotides read TGCAGCGTGATTGAGGGGTTCGTCGGGGAGCTGTTTTTT. The rearrangement links TRBV29-1 to TRBJ2-2; D could derive from TRBD1 or TRBD2 (5 bases each). V was pared by 6 bases and J by 7 bases, with 15 bases between. CDR3 length: 13 amino acids. Germline V gene data show CDR1 as SQVTM and CDR2 as ANQGSEA.

The chain carries TRBV30 and TRBJ2-1, with TRBD1 as a possible D gene (6 bases). Between the trimmed V and J ends, which lost 0 bases and 5 bases, there was a span of 14 bases. There are 15 residues in the CDR3. Germline V lookup: CDR1 GTSNPN, CDR2 SVGIG (reference sequence). The CDR3 reads CAWSVRRGVDNEQFF. For the CDR3, the DNA is TGTGCCTGGAGTGTACGCAGGGGAGTAGACAATGAGCAGTTCTTC.

This chain connects TRBV4-3 to TRBJ1-2, with D unclear. The V gene's germline CDR1 is LGHNA and CDR2 YSLEER. Trimming pared 1 base from V and 3 bases from J, leaving 12 bases between. The CDR3 consists of 15 residues. CDR3 DNA sequence: TGCGCCAGCAGCCAAGTACTGGAGTCAGACTATGGCTACACCTTC. This encodes CASSQVLESDYGYTF.

The chain combines TRBV7-2 with TRBJ2-7; 7 nucleotides align to TRBD1. J gave up 0 bases and V 4 bases, and 12 bases lay outside the gene matches. The CDR3 has 17 amino acids. From germline, CDR1 is SGHTA and CDR2 FQGNSA. The CDR3 nucleotides are TGTGCCAGCAGCTCCGGGACAGTCGGCTGGGGCTCCTACGAGCAGTACTTC. It is translated as CASSSGTVGWGSYEQYF.

The chain joins TRBV27 to TRBJ2-3; D gene ambiguous. The V gene lost 8 bases and the J gene lost 3 bases, with 18 bases spanning the gap. This CDR3 has 15 residues. Germline-derived CDR1 and CDR2 are MNHEY and SMNVEV (reference sequence). The CDR3 loop is CASSPGIAVTDTQYF. DNA of the CDR3: TGTGCCAGCTCTCCTGGGATAGCTGTGACAGATACGCAGTATTTT.

The chain uses TRBV7-6 and TRBJ2-5, with D perhaps TRBD2 (5 bases). The V gene's germline CDR1 is SGHVS and CDR2 FNYEAQ. The CDR3 has 13 residues. Trimming pared 2 bases from V and 5 bases from J, leaving 9 bases between. CDR3 in amino acids: CASSLLAAETQYF. The CDR3 bases are TGTGCCAGCAGCTTACTAGCTGCGGAGACCCAGTACTTC.

V gene TRBV29-1 combines with J gene TRBJ2-5; a weak D match, TRBD1 (5 bases). The V end was cut by 4 bases, the J end by 0 bases, with 9 bases between. The length of the CDR3 is 13 residues. The germline V gene encodes CDR1 SQVTM and CDR2 ANQGSEA. CDR3 DNA sequence: TGCAGCGTTGGGGGCAGCTACCAAGAGACCCAGTACTTC. Translated: CSVGGSYQETQYF.

The chain carries TRBV6-5 and TRBJ2-2; maybe TRBD2 (6 bases). With 5 bases removed from V and 5 bases from J, the gap between germline ends came to 6 bases. Germline CDR1 reads MNHEY; CDR2 reads SVGAGI. CDR3 length equals 12 residues. The CDR3 DNA follows: TGTGCCAGCAGTCGGGGGACCGGGGAGCTGTTTTTT. Translated, it gives CASSRGTGELFF.

CDR3 sequence: CSARTGLQGMNTEAFF. The CDR3, as DNA: TGCAGCGCACGGACAGGGCTGCAGGGAATGAACACTGAAGCTTTCTTT. This sequence joins TRBV29-1 and TRBJ1-1, with 8 bases that match TRBD1. Germline lookup yields CDR1 SQVTM and CDR2 ANQGSEA. The junction had 13 bases not matched to a gene; V was cut back by 7 bases and J by 0 bases. The CDR3 runs to 16 residues.

In its sample, this clone was seen a few times. Other DNA sequences within the sample encode an identical CDR3. V is TRBV4-1 and J is TRBJ1-2; D unresolved. V lost 0 bases and J lost 4, with 6 bases in between. Germline V CDR1 and CDR2: MGHRA, YSYEKL. This CDR3 region has 13 residues. The CDR3 sequence: CASSQDLVYGYTF. DNA for the CDR3: TGCGCCAGCAGCCAAGATCTTGTCTATGGCTACACCTTC.

A single count supports this clone. The genes are TRBV5-1 and TRBJ1-5; 7 bases line up with TRBD1. CDR1 is SGHRS and CDR2 is YFSETQ in the germline V gene. CDR3 length equals 13 residues. Losses at the gene ends were 4 bases for V and 9 bases for J; bases not matched to a gene: 7. The CDR3, as DNA: TGCGCCAGCAGCAACCGGACAGGAGGGCCCCAGCATTTT. This encodes CASSNRTGGPQHF.

This clone was detected a few times. The same CDR3 arises from other DNA sequences in this sample as well. CDR3: CASREDNYEQYF. The CDR3, as DNA: TGCGCCAGCAGAGAGGACAACTACGAGCAGTACTTC. The chain has TRBV5-1 and TRBJ2-7; tentatively, D is TRBD1 (5 bases). Germline V gene data show CDR1 as SGHRS and CDR2 as YFSETQ. The CDR3 runs 12 residues. V was cut by 5 bases and J by 3 bases, with 9 bases left in between.

The chain has TRBV2 and TRBJ2-7; D might be TRBD2 (7 bases). Looked up from germline, CDR1 is SNHLY and CDR2 is FYNNEI. This CDR3 region has 14 residues. Trimming pared 7 bases from V and 6 bases from J, leaving 19 bases between. Here the CDR3 reads CASNSFGGQIEQYF. In DNA form, the CDR3 reads TGTGCCAGCAATTCCTTCGGGGGGCAAATCGAGCAGTACTTC.

This rearrangement joins TRBV29-1 to TRBJ2-7, with D possibly matching TRBD2 (5 bases). Trimming pared 7 bases from V and 0 bases from J, leaving 10 bases between. The CDR3 sequence is 12 residues long. The V gene's germline CDR1 is SQVTM and CDR2 ANQGSEA. The CDR3 sequence: CSALGSSYEQYF. The CDR3 bases are TGCAGCGCCCTGGGGAGCTCCTACGAGCAGTACTTC.

The rearrangement uses TRBV5-5 and TRBJ1-2, with D possibly being TRBD1 (5 bases). Germline V gene data show CDR1 as SGHKS and CDR2 as YYEKEE (reference sequence). V lost 1 base and J lost 5, with 12 bases in between. This CDR3 contains 14 residues. Here the CDR3 reads CASSLNPGEYGYTF. DNA for the CDR3: TGTGCCAGCAGCTTGAACCCGGGGGAATATGGCTACACCTTC.

The genes are TRBV30 and TRBJ2-7, with D possibly matching TRBD1 (5 bases). V was trimmed by 1 base and J by 1 base, leaving 8 bases between them. Germline V gene lookup returns CDR1 GTSNPN and CDR2 SVGIG (reference sequence). The CDR3 extends over 13 amino acids. The CDR3 loop reads CAWSATGSYEQYF. In DNA, the CDR3 is TGTGCCTGGAGTGCCACAGGATCCTACGAGCAGTACTTC.